This is a list of T cell receptor beta chains from one sample in a study of monozygotic twins with inflammatory bowel disease. One entry per CDR3 protein, without DNA, is what TCRdb gives after re-calling the 5' RACE reads. The sample has 330,000 or so distinct CDR3 sequences. The specimen was blood. The receptors derive from a human donor with ulcerative colitis or Crohn's disease, or a healthy co-twin of an affected twin (not recorded which). Both conserved end residues are part of each CDR3. Each record gives: CDR3 protein, J gene, V gene.

CDR3: CSAVGTSTDTQYF
J: TRBJ2-3
V: TRBV20-1

CDR3: CSARAGTFYEQYF
J: TRBJ2-7
V: TRBV20-1

CDR3: CASSHTRGLGYGYTF
J: TRBJ1-2
V: TRBV4-3

CDR3: CASSSTGGVYGYTF
J: TRBJ1-2
V: TRBV5-1

CDR3: CASSSGDTGELFF
J: TRBJ2-2
V: TRBV10-1

CDR3: CASSGTGTGNEQFF
J: TRBJ2-1
V: TRBV6-1

CDR3: CASSSGQGSVYEQYF
J: TRBJ2-7
V: TRBV12-3/TRBV12-4

CDR3: CASSSPPYTDTQYF
J: TRBJ2-3
V: TRBV11-2

CDR3: CASSESKTSGGNEQFF
J: TRBJ2-1
V: TRBV10-1

CDR3: CASSKAGGSDTQYF
J: TRBJ2-3
V: TRBV7-9

CDR3: CASSQGRGGGLDEQFF
J: TRBJ2-1
V: TRBV3-1

CDR3: CASSVSPSRDSPLHF
J: TRBJ1-6
V: TRBV5-5

CDR3: CASKLDPSGGANTQYF
J: TRBJ2-3
V: TRBV6-2/TRBV6-3

CDR3: CASSSGTSGRGIDTQYF
J: TRBJ2-3
V: TRBV5-1

CDR3: CASRRAGGDYEQYF
J: TRBJ2-7
V: TRBV21-1

CDR3: CASSVQGSPFSGANVLTF
J: TRBJ2-6
V: TRBV5-1

CDR3: CSARGSREYYGYTF
J: TRBJ1-2
V: TRBV20-1

CDR3: CSALGGTHQETQYF
J: TRBJ2-5
V: TRBV20-1

CDR3: CASSGGVGSNQPQHF
J: TRBJ1-5
V: TRBV4-3

CDR3: CSVGGQGVPGANVLTF
J: TRBJ2-6
V: TRBV29-1

CDR3: CASMAGGPDTQYF
J: TRBJ2-3
V: TRBV28

CDR3: CASRTTGVPNEQYF
J: TRBJ2-7
V: TRBV5-1

CDR3: CASRLAGNEQFF
J: TRBJ2-1
V: TRBV7-9

CDR3: CASSLAGLATPRELFF
J: TRBJ2-2
V: TRBV5-1

CDR3: CASSFIIAVGQGLHEQFF
J: TRBJ2-1
V: TRBV12-3/TRBV12-4

CDR3: CASSLDPTSPTDTQYF
J: TRBJ2-3
V: TRBV7-2

CDR3: CASSFFDYNEQFF
J: TRBJ2-1
V: TRBV13

CDR3: CASSPRQGAQTQYF
J: TRBJ2-5
V: TRBV5-4

CDR3: CASSGDRNTGELFF
J: TRBJ2-2
V: TRBV2

CDR3: CSVSPPGQGYEQYF
J: TRBJ2-7
V: TRBV29-1

CDR3: CASSSTGGNYGYTF
J: TRBJ1-2
V: TRBV3-1

CDR3: CAISEDGTGGGETQYF
J: TRBJ2-5
V: TRBV10-3

CDR3: CASSYQDSSSGANVLTF
J: TRBJ2-6
V: TRBV7-6

CDR3: CASVNGAAYGYTF
J: TRBJ1-2
V: TRBV28

CDR3: CSATHPGLGTGELFF
J: TRBJ2-2
V: TRBV20-1

CDR3: CASSPGQAANEKLFF
J: TRBJ1-4
V: TRBV7-2

CDR3: CASTESDGQNSPLHF
J: TRBJ1-6
V: TRBV6-1

CDR3: CASSQGPWSNEQFF
J: TRBJ2-1
V: TRBV3-1

CDR3: CASSPSGSLPYTQYF
J: TRBJ2-3
V: TRBV5-1

CDR3: CASSLWRDSPLHF
J: TRBJ1-6
V: TRBV28

CDR3: CASTVKGRAQYF
J: TRBJ2-5
V: TRBV28

CDR3: CASSFDQTGGFTEAFF
J: TRBJ1-1
V: TRBV28